The 22 T cell receptor beta chains below come from one sample, sequenced in a study of tumor-infiltrating lymphocytes in primary liver carcinoma. Co-extraction yielded RNA and DNA from about 20-30 mg of unsorted bulk tissue. Synthesis of TCR beta cDNA was carried out from 500 ng total RNA with a constant-region primer. Library construction for TCR beta comprised three nested multiplex PCR rounds performed with slightly modified ARM-PCR. TRBV1-TRBV30 forward and Cbeta reverse primers drove the first two roughly 10-cycle rounds. TCRdb used MiXCR to reprocess the multiplex PCR reads, holding one entry per CDR3 protein. Of 25,000 to 35,000 distinct CDR3 sequences detected, 76% appear once; the ten largest clones hold around a third. The sequenced sample was liver tumor tissue from sampling region 5. Subset reported: tumor region T5, tumor centre. The receptor set was obtained from a man aged 40-49 years with primary liver carcinoma and hepatitis B virus infection.

The CDR3 protein is CASSQGDRDYDYTF. CDR3 DNA sequence: TGCGCCAGCAGCCAAGGGGACAGAGACTACGACTACACCTTC. The chain recombines TRBV4-1 with TRBJ1-2; 7 bases match TRBD1. The V segment lost 1 base and the J segment 10 bases; nucleotides outside the gene matches: 9. The CDR3 sequence is 14 residues long. Germline assignment: CDR1 MGHRA and CDR2 YSYEKL.

In the case of this clonotype: In this CDR3 the conserved last residue, phenylalanine or tryptophan, is missing, so a read error is likely. The CDR3 here is CATYGQGELSTEAFI. In DNA, the CDR3 is TGTGCCACCTATGGACAGGGGGAGTTGAGCACTGAAGCTTTCATT. The chain couples TRBV6-1 to TRBJ1-1, with 10 bases that match TRBD1. J lost 4 bases, V lost 10 bases, and 12 bases had no gene match. Per germline, CDR1 MNHNS and CDR2 SASEGT. This CDR3 is 15 amino acids long.

This clonotype was detected a few times. At one end the junction does not follow the germline gene, possibly because of a read error. This rearrangement joins TRBV29-1 to TRBJ2-1, with 9 bases that match TRBD2. This CDR3 has 16 residues. Looked up from germline, CDR1 is SQVTM and CDR2 is ANQGSEA. CDR3 nucleotides: TGCATCGTTGAGAGGTTAGCGGGAGATGTGTACAGTGAGCAGTTCTTC. It translates to CIVERLAGDVYSEQFF.

The genes are TRBV11-2 and TRBJ2-3; D is ambiguous. Trimming shortened V by 4 bases and J by 1 base, and 9 bases separated the two germline ends. This CDR3 is built from 14 residues. Germline CDR1 SGHAT, CDR2 FQNNGV. The CDR3 sequence: CASSSLCGTDTQYF. CDR3 in DNA: TGTGCCAGCAGCTCCCTTTGTGGCACAGATACGCAGTATTTT.

Comments on this clonotype: Since no conserved phenylalanine or tryptophan closes the CDR3, a read error is the likely cause. The gene calls are TRBV28 and TRBJ2-7; 8 bases agree with TRBD1. Germline V CDR1 and CDR2: MDHEN, SYDVKM. The CDR3 sequence is 14 residues long. The chain's CDR3 is CVSIRTGSSYEQYL. Written as DNA, the CDR3 is TGTGTTAGCATCCGGACAGGGAGCTCCTACGAGCAGTACCTC.

A remark on this clonotype: The junction shows a germline mismatch at one end, possibly a read error. V usage is TRBV6-5 and J usage is TRBJ1-1; D remains unclear. This CDR3 comprises 13 residues. Germline lookup yields CDR1 MNHEY and CDR2 SVGAGI. CDR3 sequence (DNA): TGTGCCAGTAGTTACCTCTGGGAAAATGAAGCTTTCTTT. It codes for CASSYLWENEAFF.

Of note for this clonotype: Since no conserved phenylalanine or tryptophan closes the CDR3, a read error is the likely cause. The chain employs TRBV29-1 and TRBJ2-7; 10 positions match TRBD2. Per germline, CDR1 SQVTM and CDR2 ANQGSEA. This CDR3 comprises 13 residues. The DNA for the CDR3 is TGCGGCGTTGGTGCTAGCGGGAGCTACGAGCAGTACCTC. Its translation: CGVGASGSYEQYL.

The chain has TRBV6-6 and TRBJ2-7; TRBD1 matches 7 bases. The CDR3 is made up of 14 amino acids. The V segment lost 1 base and the J segment 7 bases; nucleotides outside the gene matches: 7. Germline-derived CDR1 and CDR2 are MNHNY and SVGAGI (reference sequence). CDR3 DNA: TGTGCCAGCAGTTACTGGACAGGTAATAGGGAGCAGTACTTC. It translates to CASSYWTGNREQYF.

Concerning this clonotype itself: The germline gene is not matched at one end of the junction; a read error may be the cause. The chain joins TRBV6-1 to TRBJ1-4; TRBD1 matches 8 bases. Germline lookup yields CDR1 MNHNS and CDR2 SASEGT. The CDR3 extends over 15 amino acids. The CDR3 DNA reads TGTGCCAGCAGTGTACAGGGGGTAACTAATGAAAAATTGTCTTTT. This encodes CASSVQGVTNEKLSF.

For this clonotype: A junction boundary mismatches the germline segment, possibly from a read error. The rearrangement links TRBV6-6 to TRBJ2-7, with TRBD1 matching over 10 bases. The CDR3 runs 17 residues. Per the germline V gene, CDR1 is MNHNY and CDR2 is SVGAGI (reference sequence). The CDR3 region has the DNA TGTGCCAGCAGTTATGGGAGAGGGACAGGGGACGCCTACGAGCAGCACTTC. Translating gives CASSYGRGTGDAYEQHF.

This clonotype has ten or more counts. This CDR3 reads CASSQGLPYTDTQYF. CDR3 nucleotide sequence: TGCGCCAGCAGCCAAGGTCTTCCCTACACAGATACGCAGTATTTT. The V gene is TRBV4-1, the J gene TRBJ2-3; D is unclear. This CDR3 is built from 15 residues. Deletions cut 1 base from V and 2 bases from J, with 10 bases between. CDR1 and CDR2 (germline): MGHRA, YSYEKL.

V and J are TRBV6-5 and TRBJ2-7, with 7 bases lining up with TRBD1. Looked up from germline, CDR1 is MNHEY and CDR2 is SVGAGI. The length of the CDR3 is 16 residues. CDR3 residues: CVIGPGQAASFYEQYF. CDR3 DNA: TGTGTCATCGGGCCTGGACAGGCAGCATCCTTTTACGAGCAGTACTTC.

This clonotype was seen a few times. Mismatch with germline at one junction end may stem from a read error. The J gene is TRBJ2-2, the V gene TRBV10-3, with D perhaps assigned TRBD1 or TRBD2 (5 bases each). The CDR3 length is 14 residues. CDR1 is ENHRY, CDR2 SYGVKD, per germline. The CDR3 sequence is CDIRERDDTGELFF. The CDR3 nucleotides read TGCGACATCAGGGAGCGTGACGACACCGGGGAGCTGTTTTTT.

Comments on this clonotype: Sequence at one end of the junction differs from germline and may be a read error. V gene TRBV12-3 or TRBV12-4 combines with J gene TRBJ1-2; 11 nucleotides agree with TRBD1. The CDR3 consists of 15 residues. CDR3 sequence: CTSSLGQGASYGYTF. CDR3 in DNA: TGTACCAGCAGCCTCGGACAGGGGGCAAGCTATGGATACACCTTC.

Points on this clonotype: No conserved phenylalanine or tryptophan ends this CDR3, so it is likely a read error. The chain recombines TRBV6-5 with TRBJ2-2; D is tentatively TRBD1 or TRBD2 (5 bases each). Per the germline V gene, CDR1 is MNHEY and CDR2 is SVGAGI. The CDR3 is 15 amino acids. Here the CDR3 DNA reads TGTGCCAGCAGTTATCACGGGGCCGACACAGGGGAGCTGTTTATT. Residues: CASSYHGADTGELFI.

This clonotype was counted a few times. The CDR3 end shows no conserved phenylalanine or tryptophan, and so a read error is likely. The chain couples TRBV7-9 to TRBJ2-7; either TRBD1 or TRBD2 may supply D (5 bases each). The length of the CDR3 is 14 residues. The V end lost 1 base, the J end lost 2 bases, and 9 bases lay between the germline ends. CDR1 is SEHNR and CDR2 is FQNEAQ in the germline V gene (reference sequence). CDR3 loop: CASSLGGETYEQYS. CDR3 in DNA: TGTGCCAGCAGCTTAGGAGGGGAAACCTACGAGCAGTACTCC.

Comments on this clonotype: The junction differs from germline at one of its ends, possibly a read error. The rearrangement uses TRBV5-5 and TRBJ2-3; unclear D gene. CDR3 size: 13 residues. Looked up from germline, CDR1 is SGHKS and CDR2 is YYEKEE (reference sequence). CDR3 DNA sequence: TGTATCAGCAGCTTTTCGTCCACAAATACGCAGTATTTT. As protein: CISSFSSTNTQYF. The full variable domain, in which reference TRBV5-5 and TRBJ2-3 provide the parts outside the CDR3, is DAGVTQSPTHLIKTRGQQVTLRCSPISGHKSVSWYQQVLGQGPQFIFQYYEKEERGRGNFPDRFSARQFPNYSSELNVNALLLGDSALYLCISSFSSTNTQYFGPGTRLTVL.

The chain uses TRBV7-6 and TRBJ2-1, with TRBD2 matching over 12 bases. V trimming: 1 base; J trimming: 3 bases; junction bases outside the gene matches: 1. The CDR3 has 16 amino acids. In germline, CDR1 is SGHVS, CDR2 FNYEAQ. The CDR3 loop reads CASSLVLAGGYNEQFF. CDR3 sequence (DNA): TGTGCCAGCAGCTTAGTACTAGCGGGAGGCTACAATGAGCAGTTCTTC. Full variable domain (missing parts from reference TRBV7-6 and TRBJ2-1): GAGVSQSPRYKVTKRGQDVALRCDPISGHVSLYWYRQALGQGPEFLTYFNYEAQQDKSGLPNDRFSAERPEGSISTLTIQRTEQRDSAMYRCASSLVLAGGYNEQFFGPGTRLTVL.

Comments on this clonotype: An end of the junction differs from the germline gene, which may be a read error. The V gene is TRBV28, the J gene TRBJ2-2; 8 bases are shared with TRBD2. The V gene's germline CDR1 is MDHEN and CDR2 SYDVKM. The CDR3 extends over 14 amino acids. In DNA, the CDR3 is TGTGCCAGCAGAGTGACTAGCGTGACCGTGGAGCTGTTTTTT. It specifies CASRVTSVTVELFF.

This chain uses TRBV5-1 with TRBJ2-1; no clear D gene. Germline loops: CDR1 SGHRS, CDR2 YFSETQ. The V and J ends lost 8 bases and 0 bases respectively, with 12 bases between them. The CDR3 is 14 residues long. Here the CDR3 reads CARSLANSYNEQFF. The CDR3 nucleotides read TGCGCCAGAAGCCTTGCCAACTCCTACAATGAGCAGTTCTTC.

This clonotype came up once. The chain is built from TRBV5-5 and TRBJ2-3; D is possibly TRBD1 or TRBD2 (5 bases each). CDR1 and CDR2 (germline): SGHKS, YYEKEE (reference sequence). The CDR3 has 15 amino acids. Trimming stripped 4 bases from V and 1 base from J, with 13 bases between. The CDR3 is CASSPRGRCTDTQYF. The CDR3 nucleotides read TGTGCCAGCAGCCCACGGGGCCGGTGCACAGATACGCAGTATTTT. Full variable domain (remainder filled in from reference TRBV5-5 and TRBJ2-3): DAGVTQSPTHLIKTRGQQVTLRCSPISGHKSVSWYQQVLGQGPQFIFQYYEKEERGRGNFPDRFSARQFPNYSSELNVNALLLGDSALYLCASSPRGRCTDTQYFGPGTRLTVL.

This clonotype was observed many times. Given a much more abundant clone one base away, this may be a read error. The chain carries TRBV13 and TRBJ2-3; D uncertain. The CDR3 is made up of 13 amino acids. Trimming removed 5 bases from V and 9 bases from J, with 15 bases in between. CDR1 is PRHDT and CDR2 is FYEKMQ in the germline V gene (reference sequence). The CDR3 protein is CASSLRSTDTQYF. The CDR3 nucleotides read TGTGCCAGCAGCCTCCGCTCGACTGACACGCAGTATTTT.